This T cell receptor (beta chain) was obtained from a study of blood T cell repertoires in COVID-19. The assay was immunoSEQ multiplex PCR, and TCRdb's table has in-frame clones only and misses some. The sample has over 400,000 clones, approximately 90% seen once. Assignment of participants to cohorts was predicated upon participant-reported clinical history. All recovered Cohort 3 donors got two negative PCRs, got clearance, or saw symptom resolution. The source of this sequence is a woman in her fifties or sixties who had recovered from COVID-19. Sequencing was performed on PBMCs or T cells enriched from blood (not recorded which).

As DNA, the CDR3 is TGTGCCGGGACGGCCGGGAGTTCACCGCGGGGCTACACCTTC. As protein: CAGTAGSSPRGYTF. The chain uses TRBV30 and TRBJ1-2; a weak D match, TRBD1 (5 bases). In germline, CDR1 is GTSNPN, CDR2 SVGIG (reference sequence). V was pared by 8 bases and J by 8 bases, with 24 bases between. The CDR3 spans 14 residues.